What follows describes a single T cell receptor (beta chain). This clone's antigen is unknown. One base away there is no much larger clone; base qualities are not given. The entry originates in a study of Graves' ophthalmopathy and Graves' hyperthyroidism (dated by TCRdb to 2017 to 2018). About the study as a whole: Peripheral blood was collected at initial diagnosis, prior to any treatment. Once sampling was done, hyperthyroidism patients were given methimazole at a starting dose of 30 mg daily, while ophthalmopathy patients were given high-dose intravenous methylprednisolone. An independent validation cohort was composed of roughly 18 hyperthyroidism patients and some 16 patients who later progressed from hyperthyroidism to ophthalmopathy. A discovery set of 95 to 100 patients (43 ophthalmopathy, about 55 stable hyperthyroidism) was enrolled to explore V-J signatures distinguishing ophthalmopathy from hyperthyroidism. TCR beta repertoire signatures were used to distinguish Graves' ophthalmopathy from Graves' hyperthyroidism and to predict progression to ophthalmopathy. In total, approximately 130 blood samples were TCR-sequenced: some 43 ophthalmopathy, under 80 hyperthyroidism and approximately 17 hyperthyroidism-to-ophthalmopathy patients. In more than five hyperthyroidism patients, T-cell repertoires of thyroid tissue and blood were compared.

Ophthalmopathy patients were characterized by moderately to severely active disease, a Clinical Activity Score of at least 3, a NOSPECS grade of at least 4, and a disease duration under 3 months. Anyone with other autoimmune diseases, uncontrolled infections, pregnancy or lactation was excluded from the study. Diagnosis relied on clinical symptoms, serum thyroxine, TRAb, thyroid ultrasound and orbital computed tomography. Using Ficoll-Paque density gradient centrifugation, PBMCs were isolated from 10 ml of fresh peripheral blood. Total RNA was extracted using Trizol reagent, and RNA quality was checked on an Agilent 2100 Bioanalyzer. Here is what the overall study found, with its caveats: Most expanded thyroid clonotypes with frequency above 0.001 were also detected in blood, suggesting blood repertoires may reflect the thyroid immune response. The 13-signature model separated ophthalmopathy from stable hyperthyroidism with around 90% sensitivity and 81.08% specificity in cross-validation, and 80%/75% in the test set. Sample size was not statistically predetermined, and group allocation was not concealed from the investigators. In validation, the model predicted ophthalmopathy progression with about 70% sensitivity and approximately 72% specificity; roughly 11 predicted patients were CT-confirmed with GO in a median of about 7.1 months.

Unmatched junction bases come to 5, with V trimmed by 6 bases and J by 4 bases. The CDR3 spans 13 residues, from the cysteine through the phenylalanine. CDR3 DNA only is kept here, 39 bases in frame from base 1. CDR1 is given as MNHEY and CDR2 as SMNVEV, both from the germline V gene (reference sequence). For repertoire sequencing, the TCR beta CDR3 regions were amplified from RNA transcripts. The first round was an RT-PCR using HTBI primers with the Qiagen OneStep RT-PCR kit, and this first round was followed by a second-round multiplex PCR, then size selection and purification. Libraries were sequenced paired-end with 100 bp reads on an Illumina HiSeq2000. Turning to the authors' computational methods: SOAPnuke was used to process the reads, removing any read that contained adapters or uncalled bases, had a mean Phred below 15, or lacked an exact match to the constant primer or identifier. High-quality paired reads were merged with COPE v1.2.5. Each unique nucleotide sequence was treated as a clonotype, and MiTCR v1.1 was used to align the clonotypes to the IMGT TRB V, D and J references. The analysis was limited to V-J combinations with a frequency above 0.0001, which together covered about 99% of repertoires. For each V-J combination, a TCR clonal expansion and chaos score was defined as F50 clonal expansion divided by the chaos observed in the TCRdist matrix. Features were reduced by Welch's t-statistics and random forest to approximately 12 V-J combinations, which fed a naive Bayes classifier. The Morisita-Horn index was used to measure how similar the thyroid and blood repertoires were. Using fastp trimming at Q25 and MiXCR clonotype assembly, TCRdb reanalyzed the public sequencing data and kept in-frame beta chains. Each entry merges the rows of one CDR3 protein and shows their most common DNA and genes. The authors' filters were not applied to this entry. The sample yields around 660,000 distinct CDR3 sequences; roughly 39% were counted once. 3.3% of the sample is taken by the ten largest.

Sample: peripheral blood. The chain employs TRBV27 and TRBJ2-7; the central 8 bases match TRBD1. The receptor was derived from an adult man with Graves' ophthalmopathy. The DNA reads as follows: TGTGCCAGCAGCCGGACAGGGCCGTACGAGCAGTACTTC. Protein translation: CASSRTGPYEQYF.